The clone carrying this T cell receptor beta chain was recorded once. From germline, CDR1 is SGHRS and CDR2 YFSETQ. V shed 6 bases and J shed 0 bases, with 18 bases lying between them. The CDR3 is 16 residues long. Authors' data handling: Reference gene primer amplification gave estimated nucleated cell counts. Profiling relied on immunoSEQ multiplex PCR, and the TCRdb table lists in-frame clones only, not all of them. The DNA was the basis for D and trimming; V, J and clone size are from that table. Here the sample spans about 280,000 clones, 88% being singletons. These data are taken from a study of blood T cell repertoires in COVID-19. Study-level background: Whether acute or convalescent, the COVID-19 samples came from the United States, Italy and Spain. T cells, B-cell-depleted T cells, or PBMCs supplied cDNA or gDNA.

The clonotype comes from a man younger than 35 with active or convalescent COVID-19. Sequenced input: peripheral blood. The chain combines TRBV5-1 with TRBJ1-1, with D maybe TRBD1 (6 bases). CDR3 protein: CASIEGTGRVNTEAFF. DNA of the CDR3: TGCGCCAGCATAGAGGGAACAGGGAGGGTGAACACTGAAGCTTTCTTT.